This is a list of T cell receptor beta chains from one sample in a study of CD8 T cells in Susac syndrome. From the immunoSEQ multiplex PCR reads, TCRdb called clonotypes with MiXCR, one entry per CDR3 protein. The table includes approximately 100,000 distinct CDR3 sequences, approximately 91% detected once. The sequencing input was CD4+ T cells from PBMCs. The receptors stem from a human donor in good health. CDR3s include the opening cysteine and the closing phenylalanine or tryptophan. Each record gives: CDR3 DNA, CDR3 protein, clone size, J gene, D gene, V gene. A D gene is named only where the DNA matches it firmly. Where a row states a size, it is once, few, many or the class of an expanded clone; other rows omit it.

TGTGCCAGCAGCTTAGTTGGGGCGGACTGGCTCCGGTCTGGGGCCAACGTCCTGACTTTC	CASSLVGADWLRSGANVLTF	once	TRBJ2-6	-	TRBV11-1
TGTGCCAGCAGCCAAGAGGGGACCCCCGGGGATGAGCAGTCCTTC	CASSQEGTPGDEQSF	-	TRBJ2-1	-	TRBV3-1
TGTGCCAGCAGCCCTGGCGGTATCTCAGAGACCCAGTACTTC	CASSPGGISETQYF	-	TRBJ2-5	-	TRBV5-4
TGTGCCAGCAGTTACGAGAGATCAGATACGCAGTATTTT	CASSYERSDTQYF	-	TRBJ2-3	-	TRBV6-5
TGTGCCAGCAGCCAGGACAGGGCGAACACCGGGGAGCTGTTTTTT	CASSQDRANTGELFF	-	TRBJ2-2	TRBD1	TRBV7-2
TGTGCCAGCAGCTTAAGGGCATTGGAGACCCAGTACTTC	CASSLRALETQYF	-	TRBJ2-5	-	TRBV7-3
TGTGCCAGCAGTTACTCGCCAGGGGCCGGGGAGCTGTTTTTT	CASSYSPGAGELFF	-	TRBJ2-2	-	TRBV6-6
TGTGCCAGCAGCCAAGAGCAGGGCCCCTACAATGAGCAGTTCTTC	CASSQEQGPYNEQFF	-	TRBJ2-1	-	TRBV4-2
TGTGCCACCAGCAGAGATGAAAAACTGTTTTTT	CATSRDEKLFF	-	TRBJ1-4	-	TRBV15
TGTGCCAGCAGCTCCGTTCGGGACTACTTCCCCAATGAGCAGTTCTTC	CASSSVRDYFPNEQFF	-	TRBJ2-1	TRBD2	TRBV13
TGCAGCGGCAAGACAGGGAGTAACACCGGGGAGCTGTTTTTT	CSGKTGSNTGELFF	-	TRBJ2-2	TRBD1	TRBV29-1
TGCAGTGCTAGAACCCCGCGCGATCAGCCCCAGCATTTT	CSARTPRDQPQHF	-	TRBJ1-5	-	TRBV20-1
TGTGCCAGCAAGGCGGGGACAGATCATGGCTACACCTTC	CASKAGTDHGYTF	-	TRBJ1-2	TRBD1	TRBV12-3/TRBV12-4
TGTGCCAGCAGCTTGGTTACGGGCGTACGGGGGAATGAGCAGTTCTTC	CASSLVTGVRGNEQFF	-	TRBJ2-1	-	TRBV5-5
TGTGCGACCACGGGCATTAACACTGAAGCTTTCTTT	CATTGINTEAFF	-	TRBJ1-1	-	TRBV10-3
TGTGCCAGCAGCCTAGCGAGTAGCGGGGGGGCGGGTACGCAGTATTTT	CASSLASSGGAGTQYF	-	TRBJ2-3	TRBD2	TRBV7-2
TGTGCCAGCCAACAGGGGATTTATGGCTACACCTTC	CASQQGIYGYTF	-	TRBJ1-2	TRBD1	TRBV28
TGCGCCAGCAGCCAAATCGCGGGAGGAACCGGGGAGCTGTTTTTT	CASSQIAGGTGELFF	-	TRBJ2-2	TRBD2	TRBV4-3
TGTGCCAGCAATTCCCAAGGAGGGCTGGCTTTCTTT	CASNSQGGLAFF	-	TRBJ1-1	-	TRBV12-3/TRBV12-4
TGTGCCAGCAGCTTTGCGGTTAGGGAGACCCAGTACTTC	CASSFAVRETQYF	-	TRBJ2-5	-	TRBV7-2
TGTGCCAGCAGCTTAGACGGGCCTTACACAGATACGCAGTATTTT	CASSLDGPYTDTQYF	-	TRBJ2-3	-	TRBV7-9
TGTGCCAGCAGCGCGCTTCTGGGACAGAACTATGGCTACACCTTC	CASSALLGQNYGYTF	once	TRBJ1-2	TRBD1	TRBV7-9